What follows are 26 T cell receptor beta chains derived from one specimen sequenced in a study of shared clonotypes between healthy human individuals. Profiling relied on immunoSEQ multiplex PCR, and the TCRdb table lists in-frame clones only, not all of them. The sample carries about 2 million clones, around 96% recorded once. Naive CD8 cells lacked CD45RO and underwent positive selection for CCR7, leaving out terminally differentiated effector memory CD45RA+ cells. The sample comprised naive CD8+ T cells sorted from blood. These receptors were obtained from a man younger than 30 in good health.

The gene calls are TRBV30 and TRBJ1-4; D call uncertain. Trimming pared 0 bases from V and 12 bases from J, leaving 14 bases between. In germline, CDR1 is GTSNPN, CDR2 SVGIG (reference sequence). The CDR3 is 13 residues long. The CDR3 sequence: CAWSVGTPAELFF. CDR3 in DNA: TGTGCCTGGAGTGTCGGCACCCCGGCGGAACTGTTTTTT.

This chain links TRBV6-6 with TRBJ1-5; 8 nucleotides agree with TRBD1. The CDR3 covers 15 residues. From germline, CDR1 is MNHNY and CDR2 SVGAGI (reference sequence). V trimming: 4 bases; J trimming: 2 bases; junction bases outside the gene matches: 4. CDR3 sequence: CASSSDRGGNQPQHF. CDR3 bases: TGTGCCAGCAGTTCCGACAGGGGAGGCAATCAGCCCCAGCATTTT.

This chain links TRBV7-9 with TRBJ2-1; 10 nucleotides align to TRBD2. The V gene's germline CDR1 is SEHNR and CDR2 FQNEAQ (reference sequence). Germline trimming cut 5 bases from V and 3 bases from J; bases unmatched to any gene: 4. The CDR3 has 15 residues. CDR3: CASSLTSGNYNEQFF. DNA of the CDR3: TGTGCCAGCAGCCTCACTAGCGGGAACTACAATGAGCAGTTCTTC.

This clone has just one count. This sample includes further DNA sequences coding for the same CDR3. The CDR3 DNA reads TGTGCCAGCAGTTTATTCGCCGGGGGAGGTTCACCCCTCCACTTT. This gives the protein CASSLFAGGGSPLHF. The chain couples TRBV28 to TRBJ1-6; TRBD1 is a possible D gene (5 bases). The germline CDR1 and CDR2 sequences are MDHEN and SYDVKM. The V end was cut by 1 base, the J end by 9 bases, with 13 bases between. The CDR3 contains 15 residues.

J is TRBJ2-5 and V is TRBV15; a weak D match, TRBD2 (5 bases). Trimming left V 0 bases short and J 3 bases short, with 11 bases between. CDR3 size: 15 residues. Germline V CDR1 and CDR2: LNHNV, YYDKDF (reference sequence). CDR3 in amino acids: CATSRDRTWEETQYF. The CDR3 nucleotides are TGTGCCACCAGCAGAGATCGGACTTGGGAAGAGACCCAGTACTTC.

The chain couples TRBV5-6 to TRBJ1-2; no reliable D call. The V end was cut by 1 base, the J end by 8 bases, with 9 bases between. The CDR3 has 12 residues. CDR1 and CDR2 (germline): SGHDT, YYEEEE. The CDR3 sequence: CASSLLNSGYTF. The DNA for the CDR3 is TGTGCCAGCAGCTTGCTCAATTCCGGCTACACCTTC.

The rearrangement uses TRBV27 and TRBJ1-6; no firm D call. CDR3 length: 17 residues. Per the germline V gene, CDR1 is MNHEY and CDR2 is SMNVEV (reference sequence). Trimming left V 5 bases short and J 0 bases short, with 14 bases between. The CDR3 DNA reads as TGTGCCAGCAGTGGCAGGACGGGTGACTCCTATAATTCACCCCTCCACTTT. This codes for CASSGRTGDSYNSPLHF.

The chain combines TRBV6-1 with TRBJ2-7, with TRBD1 identical over 9 bases. The J segment lost 6 bases and the V segment lost 7 bases, leaving 4 bases of the junction unmatched. This CDR3 comprises 12 residues. Per the germline V gene, CDR1 is MNHNS and CDR2 is SASEGT. CDR3 bases: TGTGCCAGCAAAGGACAGGGGATCGAGCAGTACTTC. Translating gives CASKGQGIEQYF.

Details on this clone: Other DNA sequences in the same sample also yield this CDR3. The chain joins TRBV5-1 to TRBJ1-1, with a tentative D call TRBD1 (6 bases). Germline V lookup: CDR1 SGHRS, CDR2 YFSETQ. Trimming pared 4 bases from V and 1 base from J, leaving 8 bases between. The CDR3 has 13 amino acids. Here the CDR3 reads CASSPGQNTEAFF. DNA of the CDR3: TGCGCCAGCAGCCCGGGACAGAACACTGAAGCTTTCTTT. Complete variable domain (other parts from reference TRBV5-1 and TRBJ1-1): KAGVTQTPRYLIKTRGQQVTLSCSPISGHRSVSWYQQTPGQGLQFLFEYFSETQRNKGNFPGRFSGRQFSNSRSEMNVSTLELGDSALYLCASSPGQNTEAFFGQGTRLTVV.

V gene TRBV10-1 combines with J gene TRBJ2-3, with D perhaps matching TRBD1 (6 bases). The CDR3 spans 15 residues. The V and J ends lost 3 bases and 4 bases respectively, with 14 bases between them. The germline V gene encodes CDR1 WNHNN and CDR2 SYGVQD (reference sequence). This chain's CDR3 is CASSEVWGPADTQYF. CDR3 DNA: TGCGCCAGCAGTGAAGTTTGGGGGCCAGCAGATACGCAGTATTTT.

The chain has TRBV11-2 and TRBJ2-7; D not resolved. The CDR3 extends over 13 amino acids. V lost 2 bases, J lost 3 bases, and 8 bases lay in between. Per germline, CDR1 SGHAT and CDR2 FQNNGV. CDR3 bases: TGTGCCAGCAGCTTAAGGTCGGTCTACGAGCAGTACTTC. Protein sequence: CASSLRSVYEQYF.

The gene calls are TRBV12-2 and TRBJ2-1; TRBD2 is taken as the D call from the table, unchecked against the DNA. TRBV12-2 corresponds to a pseudogene. The CDR3 has 11 amino acids. CDR3 coding DNA: TGTGCAAGTCGCCTAGACGGTAGGCAGTTCTTC. It encodes CASRLDGRQFF.

The chain carries TRBV4-2 and TRBJ2-7, with unresolved D. V lost 0 bases to trimming and J lost 4 bases, with 16 bases between them. Per germline, CDR1 LGHNA and CDR2 YNFKEQ. The CDR3 totals 16 residues. CDR3 DNA: TGTGCCAGCAGCCAAGATCGCCCGGGCGAAATGTACGAGCAGTACTTC. As protein: CASSQDRPGEMYEQYF.

With respect to this clone: The same CDR3 also results from other DNA sequences found in this sample. The rearrangement joins TRBV9 to TRBJ2-1; D not resolved. From germline, CDR1 is SGDLS and CDR2 YYNGEE. The CDR3 is 15 residues long. V shed 0 bases and J shed 0 bases, with 7 bases lying between them. The CDR3 loop reads CASSVVGDSYNEQFF. The DNA of the CDR3 is TGTGCCAGCAGCGTAGTCGGAGACTCCTACAATGAGCAGTTCTTC.

This clone turned up a few times. This same CDR3 is encoded by further DNA sequences in the sample. V is TRBV5-1 and J is TRBJ2-7; possible D gene TRBD1, 5 bases. CDR3 size: 13 residues. Deletions cut 0 bases from V and 1 base from J, with 5 bases between. Germline values: CDR1 SGHRS, CDR2 YFSETQ. The CDR3 DNA sequence: TGCGCCAGCAGCTTGGGACAGTCCTACGAGCAGTACTTC. Its translation: CASSLGQSYEQYF.

The rearrangement joins TRBV21-1 to TRBJ2-7; TRBD1, the D gene given by the table, was not confirmed from the DNA. TRBV21-1 constitutes a pseudogene. The CDR3 is made up of 18 amino acids. Written as DNA, the CDR3 is TGTGCCAGCAGCAAAGAGTATCGTAGGGGCCGCTGCTCCTACGAGCAGTACTTC. Protein: CASSKEYRRGRCSYEQYF.

The J gene is TRBJ1-1, the V gene TRBV30; 11 bases are shared with TRBD1. Germline CDR1 GTSNPN, CDR2 SVGIG (reference sequence). Trimming at V came to 1 base and at J to 3 bases, leaving 1 base not matched to a gene. The CDR3 has 14 amino acids. Here the CDR3 reads CAWSGGQGDTEAFF. CDR3 DNA sequence: TGTGCCTGGAGTGGGGGACAGGGGGACACTGAAGCTTTCTTT.

DNA for the CDR3: TGTGCCAGCAGCCAAGGACTAGCGGGAAGGTACAATGAGCAGTTCTTC. Protein sequence: CASSQGLAGRYNEQFF. The chain links TRBV4-2 to TRBJ2-1, with 11 bases lining up with TRBD2. V shed 1 base, J shed 4 bases, and the junction held 3 bases outside the gene matches. This CDR3 is built from 16 residues. Germline V gene sequence: CDR1 LGHNA, CDR2 YNFKEQ.

The DNA of the CDR3 is TGTGCCAGCAGCTTGACGACCTACAATGAGCAGTTCTTC. Translated, it gives CASSLTTYNEQFF. The chain has TRBV7-9 and TRBJ2-1; D gene uncertain. CDR3 length: 13 amino acids. Germline-derived CDR1 and CDR2 are SEHNR and FQNEAQ (reference sequence). V lost 3 bases, J lost 2 bases, and 5 bases lay in between.

V is TRBV19 and J is TRBJ2-7; D gene uncertain. Per germline, CDR1 LNHDA and CDR2 SQIVND (reference sequence). The V end lost 11 bases, the J end lost 1 base, and 15 bases lay between the germline ends. This CDR3 comprises 13 residues. The CDR3: CAQRLGISYEQYF. The DNA for the CDR3 is TGTGCCCAACGGTTGGGGATTTCCTACGAGCAGTACTTC.

V gene TRBV5-4 combines with J gene TRBJ1-4, with 9 positions matching TRBD1. Looked up from germline, CDR1 is SGHNT and CDR2 is YYREEE (reference sequence). The CDR3 is 14 residues long. J gave up 6 bases and V 5 bases, and 5 bases lay outside the gene matches. CDR3 sequence: CASRTWTGDEKLFF. DNA of the CDR3: TGTGCCAGCAGAACGTGGACAGGGGATGAAAAACTGTTTTTT.

The chain employs TRBV11-2 and TRBJ2-1, with D unclear. There are 12 residues in the CDR3. The germline V and J ends were trimmed by 5 bases and 8 bases, with 10 bases remaining between them. The germline V gene encodes CDR1 SGHAT and CDR2 FQNNGV. The CDR3 protein is CASSGGYDEQFF. DNA of the CDR3: TGTGCCAGCAGCGGTGGGTATGATGAGCAGTTCTTC.

Of note for this clone: A much larger clone is a single base away; this may be a read error. The J gene is TRBJ2-5, the V gene TRBV10-2; no clear D gene. The J call may not be correct, given that the DNA end is closer to TRBJ2-7. This CDR3 is 11 amino acids long. Germline assignment: CDR1 WSHSY and CDR2 SAAADI. CDR3 sequence reads: CASSEGYEQYF. DNA for the CDR3: TGCGCCAGCAGTGAGGGCTACGAGCAGTACTTC.

V usage is TRBV29-1 and J usage is TRBJ2-2, with 8 nucleotides matching TRBD1. Germline lookup yields CDR1 SQVTM and CDR2 ANQGSEA. V was pared by 3 bases and J by 5 bases, with 5 bases of the junction left unmatched. This CDR3 contains 14 residues. CDR3 protein: CSVETGVRTGELFF. The CDR3 DNA reads as TGCAGCGTTGAGACAGGGGTTCGGACCGGGGAGCTGTTTTTT.

This chain joins TRBV19 and TRBJ2-7; D ambiguous. Trimming took 7 bases from V and 2 from J, leaving 15 bases between them. The CDR3 runs 14 residues. Germline V gives CDR1 LNHDA, CDR2 SQIVND (reference sequence). DNA of the CDR3: TGTGCCAGTACCCTGGGCCCAGGTACCTACGAGCAGTACTTC. Its protein product is CASTLGPGTYEQYF.

Regarding this clone: A junction boundary mismatches the germline segment, possibly from a read error. This sequence joins TRBV7-7 and TRBJ2-2; tentative D call: TRBD1 (6 bases). This CDR3 region has 14 residues. Germline assignment: CDR1 SSHAT and CDR2 FNYEAQ (reference sequence). In DNA, the CDR3 is TGTGCTAGCAGCCCAGGACAGTTCACCGGGGAGCTGTTTTTT. Translated: CASSPGQFTGELFF.